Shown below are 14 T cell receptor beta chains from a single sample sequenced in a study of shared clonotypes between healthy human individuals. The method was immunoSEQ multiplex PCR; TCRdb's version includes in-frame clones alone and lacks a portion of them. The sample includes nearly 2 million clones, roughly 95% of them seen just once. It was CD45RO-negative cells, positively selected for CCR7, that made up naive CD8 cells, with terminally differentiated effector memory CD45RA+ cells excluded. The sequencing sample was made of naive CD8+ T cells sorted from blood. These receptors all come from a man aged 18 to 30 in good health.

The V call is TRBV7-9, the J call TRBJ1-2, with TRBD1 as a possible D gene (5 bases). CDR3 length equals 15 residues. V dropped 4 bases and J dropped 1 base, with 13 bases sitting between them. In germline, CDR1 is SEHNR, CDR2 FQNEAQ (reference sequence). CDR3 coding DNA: TGTGCCAGCAGCTCCGTGGGGGACTATAACTATGGCTACACCTTC. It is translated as CASSSVGDYNYGYTF.

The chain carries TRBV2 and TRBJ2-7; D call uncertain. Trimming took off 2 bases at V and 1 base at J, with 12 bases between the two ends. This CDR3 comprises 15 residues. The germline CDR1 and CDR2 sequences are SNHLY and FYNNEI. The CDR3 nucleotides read TGTGCCAGCAGTGAAAGCCCGGCAGTTTCCTACGAGCAGTACTTC. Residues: CASSESPAVSYEQYF.

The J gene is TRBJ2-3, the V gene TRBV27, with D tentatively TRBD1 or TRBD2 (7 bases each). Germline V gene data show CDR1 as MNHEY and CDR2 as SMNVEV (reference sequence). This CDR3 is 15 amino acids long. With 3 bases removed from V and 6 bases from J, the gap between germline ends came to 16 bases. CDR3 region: CASSFSRGGTDTQYF. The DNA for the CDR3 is TGTGCCAGCAGTTTTAGCAGGGGGGGGACTGATACGCAGTATTTT.

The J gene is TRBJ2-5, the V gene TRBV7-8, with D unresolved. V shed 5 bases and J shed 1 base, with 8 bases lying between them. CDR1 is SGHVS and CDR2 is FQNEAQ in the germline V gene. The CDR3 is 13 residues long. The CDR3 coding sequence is TGTGCCAGCAGCGGTAACGTCCAAGAGACCCAGTACTTC. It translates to CASSGNVQETQYF.

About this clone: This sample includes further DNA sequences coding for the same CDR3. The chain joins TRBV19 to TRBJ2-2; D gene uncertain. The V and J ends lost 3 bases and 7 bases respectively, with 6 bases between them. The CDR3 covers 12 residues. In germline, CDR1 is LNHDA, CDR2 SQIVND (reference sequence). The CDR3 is CASSIPGGELFF. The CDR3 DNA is TGTGCCAGTAGTATCCCCGGCGGGGAGCTGTTTTTT.

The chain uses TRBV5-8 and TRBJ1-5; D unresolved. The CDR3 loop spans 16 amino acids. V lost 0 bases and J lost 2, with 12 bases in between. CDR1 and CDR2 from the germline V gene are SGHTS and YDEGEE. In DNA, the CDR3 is TGTGCCAGCAGCTTGGTCGCCGGATGGGGCAATCAGCCCCAGCATTTT. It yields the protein CASSLVAGWGNQPQHF.

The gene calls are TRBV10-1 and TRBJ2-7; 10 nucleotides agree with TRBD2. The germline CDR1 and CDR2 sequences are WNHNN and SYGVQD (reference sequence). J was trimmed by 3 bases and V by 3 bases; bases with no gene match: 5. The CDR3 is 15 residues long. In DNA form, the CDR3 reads TGCGCCAGCAGTGAAGGCCTAGCGGGAGACTACGAGCAGTACTTC. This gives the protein CASSEGLAGDYEQYF.

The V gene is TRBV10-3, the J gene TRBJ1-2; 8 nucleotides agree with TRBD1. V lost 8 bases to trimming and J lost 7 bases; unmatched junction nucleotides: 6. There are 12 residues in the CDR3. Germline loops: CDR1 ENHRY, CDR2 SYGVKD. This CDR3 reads CAIPGQGSGYTF. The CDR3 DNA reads TGTGCCATCCCCGGACAGGGTAGTGGCTACACCTTC.

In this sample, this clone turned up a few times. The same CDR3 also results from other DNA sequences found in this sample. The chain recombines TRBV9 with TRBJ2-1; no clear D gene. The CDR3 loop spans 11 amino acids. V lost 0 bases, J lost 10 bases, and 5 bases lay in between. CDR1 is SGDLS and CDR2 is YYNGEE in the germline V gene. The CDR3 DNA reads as TGTGCCAGCAGCGTAGCCGGCGAGCAGTTCTTC. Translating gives CASSVAGEQFF.

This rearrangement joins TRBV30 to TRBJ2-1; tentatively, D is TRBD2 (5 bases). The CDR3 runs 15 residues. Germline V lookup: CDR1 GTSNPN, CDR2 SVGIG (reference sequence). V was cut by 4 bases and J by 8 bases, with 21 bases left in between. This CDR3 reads CAWTPEFTGRDEQFF. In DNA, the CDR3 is TGTGCCTGGACCCCGGAATTTACGGGGAGAGATGAGCAGTTCTTC.

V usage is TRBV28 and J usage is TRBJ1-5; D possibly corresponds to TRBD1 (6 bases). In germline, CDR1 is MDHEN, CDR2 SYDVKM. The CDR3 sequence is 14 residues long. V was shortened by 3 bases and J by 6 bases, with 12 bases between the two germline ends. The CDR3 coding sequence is TGTGCCAGCAGTTTGCTACAGGGTATTCAGCCCCAGCATTTT. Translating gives CASSLLQGIQPQHF.

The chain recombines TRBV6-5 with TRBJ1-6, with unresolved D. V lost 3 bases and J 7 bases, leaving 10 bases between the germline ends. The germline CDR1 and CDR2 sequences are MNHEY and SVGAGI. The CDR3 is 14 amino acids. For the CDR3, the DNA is TGTGCCAGCAGTTATGAGGGTGTAAATTCACCCCTCCACTTT. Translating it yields CASSYEGVNSPLHF.

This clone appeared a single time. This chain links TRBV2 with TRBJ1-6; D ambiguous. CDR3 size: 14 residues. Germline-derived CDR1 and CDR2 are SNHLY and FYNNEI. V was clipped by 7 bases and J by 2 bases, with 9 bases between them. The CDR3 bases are TGTGCCAGCATAGCGACCCCCTATAATTCACCCCTCCACTTT. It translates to CASIATPYNSPLHF.

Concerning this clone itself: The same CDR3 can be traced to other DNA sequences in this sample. This CDR3 is CASSYSISTDTQYF. Written as DNA, the CDR3 is TGTGCCAGCAGTTACTCGATTTCGACAGATACGCAGTATTTT. The chain recombines TRBV6-5 with TRBJ2-3; the D is unclear. From germline, CDR1 is MNHEY and CDR2 SVGAGI. V was trimmed by 0 bases and J by 3 bases, leaving 7 bases between them. The CDR3 is 14 amino acids.